This entry describes one T cell receptor beta chain. This clonotype was detected a few times. Its antigen is currently not known. No per-base quality is available; no much larger clone lies one base away. The sample originates from a study of T cells after yellow fever vaccination (dated by TCRdb to between 2018 and 2020). Describing the broader study: The SMART-Seq v4 Ultra Low Input RNA kit was used to prepare libraries from fractions with low cell numbers. To track T-cell clones before and after primary and booster YFV17D yellow fever vaccination, bulk TCR alpha and beta repertoires were sequenced longitudinally. Two healthy male donors made up the cohort, one aged 18 to 29 years and the other aged 30 to 40 years. Blood was drawn at multiple timepoints before and after primary and secondary immunization, with bulk PBMC replicates and cell subsets isolated.

Overall results and qualifications from the work: Most clones expanded after primary vaccination (approximately 95% of CD4 and 88% of CD8) were re-detected after the booster, suggesting that broad memory maintenance occurred. Because the study included only a couple of donors, the extent to which the findings can be generalized is limited. Because abundant contaminating clonotypes from the bulk population could be contained in FACS-sorted repertoires, computational filtering was required. Compared with the primary T-cell response, the secondary T-cell response was faster but weaker, reaching its peak on day 5 rather than on day 15. A small fraction of clonotypes appeared in both the CD4 and CD8 compartments, likely as a result of convergent recombination.

According to the study, the label for this sample's treatment or condition signals: live attenuated yellow fever vaccine strain. A standard Ficoll-Paque protocol was used to isolate PBMCs from peripheral blood. Dynabeads CD4 and CD8 positive selection kits were used to isolate the CD4 and CD8 T-cell fractions. TriZol was used to extract RNA from bulk PBMCs, from CD4 and CD8 fractions, and from dextramer-positive and dextramer-negative fractions. Sequences SEHNR (CDR1) and FQNEAQ (CDR2) are obtained from the germline V gene (reference sequence). The CDR3 spans 14 residues, from the cysteine through the phenylalanine. Only the CDR3 portion is preserved as DNA: 42 bases, with reading frame beginning at the first base. From V the trimming removes 6 bases and from J it removes 8 bases, while the gene matches leave 12 bases of the junction unaccounted for. TCRdb shows the sequencer as Illumina NovaSeq 6000. TCR cDNA was made using 5'RACE template switching, a step that added a universal primer site and unique molecular identifiers. Priming of cDNA synthesis was performed from both the TCR alpha and TCR beta constant segments. Libraries were amplified in two PCR steps, with sample barcodes and sequencing adapters added in the second step. Sequencing of libraries was done on Illumina HiSeq 2500 (2x100 bp) or NovaSeq (2x150 bp). The paper's processing steps were these. Demultiplexing of reads and collapsing into UMI consensus sequences were performed with MIGEC, and V(D)J alignment was carried out with MiXCR. Vaccine-responding clonotypes were identified with edgeR using replicate PBMC samples, with FDR below 0.01 and a log2 fold change above 5 up to day 15 being required. Bulk clonotypes were assigned CD4 or CD8 identity according to which sequenced CD4 or CD8 repertoire held them at higher abundance. The public reads were reanalyzed by TCRdb: fastp trimming at Q25, MiXCR alignment, in-frame beta chains only. CDR3 protein sequences are deduplicated, and each keeps its most common genes and DNA. The V and J calls, along with clone size, are taken from TCRdb and not from the paper's own processing. The sample profile shows under 100,000 distinct CDR3 sequences; roughly 6% of them were found once. About 40% of the sample rests with the top ten.

The chain is encoded by TRBV7-9 joined to TRBJ1-2; 7 central bases correspond to TRBD1. The source is a man in his late teens or twenties who received the YFV17D yellow fever vaccine. Sequenced material: CD8+ T cells sorted from PBMCs, taken 10 days after the yellow fever booster vaccination. For the CDR3, the sequence is CASSGETGEEGYTF. The DNA sequence follows: TGTGCCAGCAGTGGCGAAACAGGGGAAGAAGGCTACACCTTC.